The text below deals with one T cell receptor beta chain. The antigen remains undetermined. This sample was included in a study of T cells after yellow fever vaccination. Study outcomes and limitations: Post-booster repertoires again held most primary-vaccination clones (approximately 96% CD4, just under 90% CD8).

J lost 7 bases, V lost 5 bases, and 9 bases had no gene match. Per the germline V gene, CDR1 is SGHTA and CDR2 is FQGNSA. The CDR3 covers 14 residues. The authors made TCR cDNA by 5'RACE template switching, adding a universal primer site and UMIs. TCRdb re-called the 5' RACE reads with MiXCR, one entry per CDR3 protein. Among a few hundred thousand distinct CDR3 sequences listed, approximately 16% were seen once. The chain is built from TRBV7-2 and TRBJ2-7; 9 bases align to TRBD1. The clonotype comes from a man between 18 and 35 years old who received the YFV17D yellow fever vaccine. The source was PBMCs, collected about 5 days after the first yellow fever vaccination. CDR3 in amino acids: CASSLGTGTQEQYF. Written as DNA, the CDR3 is TGTGCCAGCAGCCTCGGGACAGGGACGCAGGAGCAGTACTTC. Full variable domain (outside the CDR3, taken from reference TRBV7-2 and TRBJ2-7): GAGVSQSPSNKVTEKGKDVELRCDPISGHTALYWYRQSLGQGLEFLIYFQGNSAPDKSGLPSDRFSAERTGGSVSTLTIQRTQQEDSAVYLCASSLGTGTQEQYFGPGTRLTVT.